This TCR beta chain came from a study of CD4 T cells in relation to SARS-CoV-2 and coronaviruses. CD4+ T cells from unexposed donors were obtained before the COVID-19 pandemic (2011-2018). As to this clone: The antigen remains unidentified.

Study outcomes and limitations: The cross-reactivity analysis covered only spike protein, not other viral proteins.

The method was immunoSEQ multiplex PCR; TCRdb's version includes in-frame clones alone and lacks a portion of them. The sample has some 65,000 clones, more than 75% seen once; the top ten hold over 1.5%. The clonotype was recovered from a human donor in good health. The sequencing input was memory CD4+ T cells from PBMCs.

The CDR3 here is CAINPGGGETQYF. CDR3 DNA: TGTGCCATCAACCCAGGGGGCGGAGAGACCCAGTACTTC. The V call is TRBV10-3, the J call TRBJ2-5; 8 nucleotides align to TRBD1. CDR3 length equals 13 residues. Losses at the gene ends were 7 bases for V and 4 bases for J; bases not matched to a gene: 5. Germline V lookup: CDR1 ENHRY, CDR2 SYGVKD.